A selection of T cell receptor beta chains follows, all from one sample in a study of cytomegalovirus exposure and HLA in healthy donors. Produced via immunoSEQ multiplex PCR; TCRdb's table is partial and in-frame only. The sample shows 100,000 to 150,000 clones, and approximately 1.5% sits with its ten largest clones. Sequencing was carried out using PBMCs. These receptors were obtained from a woman aged 40 to 55 in good health and CMV-seronegative. The CDR3 runs from the conserved cysteine through the conserved F or W. Each record gives: J gene, V gene, D gene, CDR3 DNA, CDR3 protein. The D gene is left open where the match is weak.

>TRBJ1-1|TRBV18|TRBD1
TGTGCCAGCTCACGTGGGACAGGGGGCGCGTATGAAGCTTTCTTT
CASSRGTGGAYEAFF
>TRBJ1-2|TRBV6-1|-
TGTGCCAGCAGTGCCCCGACAGGAAACTATGGCTACACCTTC
CASSAPTGNYGYTF
>TRBJ1-2|TRBV14|-
TGTGCCAGCAGCCCACCCGGGGGGCCCTTATTTTATGGCTACACCTTC
CASSPPGGPLFYGYTF
>TRBJ1-5|TRBV27|TRBD1
TGTGCCAGCACCCTCACAGGGGTTGGCAATCAGCCCCAGCATTTT
CASTLTGVGNQPQHF
>TRBJ1-4|TRBV4-1|-
TGCGCCAGCAGCCAAGATGTGGGCCCCGTGAAGAAACTGTTTTTT
CASSQDVGPVKKLFF
>TRBJ2-5|TRBV5-4|-
TGTGCCAGCAGTTATGGACAGCCTCAAGAGACCCAGTACTTC
CASSYGQPQETQYF
>TRBJ1-2|TRBV6-1|-
TGTGCCAGCAGTGAAGGGACTATGAGGGGCTACACCTTC
CASSEGTMRGYTF
>TRBJ2-4|TRBV10-3|-
TGTGCCATCAGTGATCTTGAGGGTAACATTCAGTACTTC
CAISDLEGNIQYF
>TRBJ2-2|TRBV11-1|-
TGTGCCAGCAGCTCGATATCTAGGTTAGCGAACACCGGGGAGCTGTTTTTT
CASSSISRLANTGELFF
>TRBJ2-1|TRBV6-6|TRBD2
TGTGCCAGCAGTATCAGCGGGGGGGGTTACAATGAGCAGTTCTTC
CASSISGGGYNEQFF
>TRBJ2-1|TRBV6-1|-
TGTGCCAGCAAGAAAGCCGACTACTCTAATGAGCAGTTCTTC
CASKKADYSNEQFF
>TRBJ2-7|TRBV7-9|-
TGTGCCAGCAGCCGTCAAGGGGCGGACGAGCAGTACTTC
CASSRQGADEQYF
>TRBJ2-5|TRBV29-1|TRBD2
TGCAGCGCTACTAGCGGGGCGGAGACCCAGTACTTC
CSATSGAETQYF
>TRBJ1-5|TRBV11-1|-
TGTGCCAGCAGCCTGGGGGCCCAGTATAGCAATCAGCCCCAGCATTTT
CASSLGAQYSNQPQHF
>TRBJ1-1|TRBV11-2|TRBD1
TGTGCCAGCAGGGGGACAGGGCGGAACACTGAAGCTTTCTTT
CASRGTGRNTEAFF
>TRBJ2-7|TRBV15|-
TGTGCCACCAGGCGGACAGCCTCCTACGAGCAGTACTTC
CATRRTASYEQYF
>TRBJ2-3|TRBV6-6|TRBD2
TGTGCCAGTGTCCGGACTAGCGGGGGGGGAGATACGCAGTATTTT
CASVRTSGGGDTQYF
>TRBJ1-1|TRBV27|-
TGTGCCAGCAGGACGCAGGGAAATGAAGCTTTCTTT
CASRTQGNEAFF
>TRBJ2-6|TRBV14|-
TGTGCCAGCAGCCCGCCCAGATCTGGGGCCAACGTCCTGACTTTC
CASSPPRSGANVLTF
>TRBJ1-2|TRBV27|TRBD1
TGTGCCAGCAGTTCCCTCCCCCGGGACAGTAACTATGGCTACACCTTC
CASSSLPRDSNYGYTF
>TRBJ1-2|TRBV7-3|TRBD1
TGTGCCAGCAGCTTAGTGGACAGGGTAGGAGGCTACACCTTC
CASSLVDRVGGYTF
>TRBJ1-5|TRBV19|-
TGTGCCAGTAGCCGGGGTTCCTCCCAGCCCCAGCATTTT
CASSRGSSQPQHF
>TRBJ2-1|TRBV5-6|-
TGTGCCAGCAGCTCGTACAGGGATGGATACAATGAGCAGTTCTTC
CASSSYRDGYNEQFF
>TRBJ1-2|TRBV4-2|-
TGTGCCAGCAGTCCCCTCGAGGGAACTAATGGCTACACCTTC
CASSPLEGTNGYTF
>TRBJ2-1|TRBV19|-
TGTGCCAGTAGTATAGGGCAGGCTTACAATGAGCAGTTCTTC
CASSIGQAYNEQFF
>TRBJ1-5|TRBV6-6|-
TGTGCCAGCAGACCCGGGAGGGTTCAGCCCCAGCATTTT
CASRPGRVQPQHF
>TRBJ2-2|TRBV27|-
TGTGCCAGCAGTCTCCAGGGGACCTACACCGGGGAGCTGTTTTTT
CASSLQGTYTGELFF
>TRBJ2-5|TRBV20-1|-
TGCAGTGCTAGTAGGGAGACCCAGCACTTC
CSASRETQHF
>TRBJ1-3|TRBV9|TRBD1
TGTGCCAGCAGCGTAGAACAGGGGGCGGGTGGAAACACCATATATTTT
CASSVEQGAGGNTIYF
>TRBJ1-4|TRBV6-1|-
TGTGCCAGCAGTGTTTTCCTTCGGGCAGGGTCGAATGAAAAACTGTTTTTT
CASSVFLRAGSNEKLFF
>TRBJ1-2|TRBV4-2|TRBD1
TGTGCCAGCAGCCCTTACGGCCCAACCGGGACAGGGGTGGGTAACTATGGCTACACCTTC
CASSPYGPTGTGVGNYGYTF
>TRBJ1-6|TRBV7-8|-
TGTGCCAGCAGCGAGGACAGCAGCAATTCACCCCTCCACTTT
CASSEDSSNSPLHF
>TRBJ1-4|TRBV10-2|TRBD1
TGCGCCAGCCGGGACAGGACTAATGAAAAACTGTTTTTT
CASRDRTNEKLFF
>TRBJ1-2|TRBV27|-
TGTGCCAGCAGTCCCCTCAGGGTTCGCGACTATGGCTACACCTTC
CASSPLRVRDYGYTF
>TRBJ2-2|TRBV4-1|-
TGCGCCAGCAGCCAAGACTACCCGAGGGCCGGGGAGCTGTTTTTT
CASSQDYPRAGELFF
>TRBJ2-1|TRBV6-6|TRBD2
TGTGCCAGCAGTTACGCCCTAGCGGGGACCTACAATGAGCAGTTCTTC
CASSYALAGTYNEQFF
>TRBJ2-7|TRBV29-1|TRBD1
TGCAGCGTTGAACAGGAGGCAGGGGGAGAGCAGTACTTC
CSVEQEAGGEQYF
>TRBJ1-2|TRBV11-1|-
TGTGCCAGCAGCTCCGGCGGGGGGCAATATGGCTACACCTTC
CASSSGGGQYGYTF
>TRBJ1-2|TRBV4-3|-
TGCGCCAGCTTACCGGGAGGTCCCCCGTTC
CASLPGGPPF
>TRBJ2-1|TRBV6-6|-
TGTGCCAGCAGTTACTCTGCGGGGAGCTCCTACAATGAGCAGTTCTTC
CASSYSAGSSYNEQFF
>TRBJ2-4|TRBV5-1|TRBD1
TGCGCCAGCAGCTCGATATCCGGGACAGGAAACATTCAGTACTTC
CASSSISGTGNIQYF
>TRBJ2-3|TRBV25-1|-
TGTGCCAGCAGTGAATATCCACAGGGAAGAACGCAGTATTTT
CASSEYPQGRTQYF
>TRBJ1-3|TRBV7-9|-
TGTGCCAGCAGCTTGAACACGCCGTCTGGAAACACCATATATTTT
CASSLNTPSGNTIYF
>TRBJ1-2|TRBV2|-
TGTGCCAGCAGTGGTGCGCCAGGGGACTATGGCTACACCTTC
CASSGAPGDYGYTF
>TRBJ2-2|TRBV19|-
TGTGCCAGCCAACCTGGGGGCCTAAGGAGCGGGGAGCTGTTTTTT
CASQPGGLRSGELFF
>TRBJ1-1|TRBV11-2|-
TGTGCCAGCAGCACCCCCGGGTTCAACACTGAAGCTTTCTTT
CASSTPGFNTEAFF
>TRBJ2-1|TRBV5-1|-
TGCGCCAGCAGCCCGGGACATGGGAATGAGCAGTTCTTC
CASSPGHGNEQFF
>TRBJ2-5|TRBV19|-
TGTGCCAGTAGTACTGCAGCGGGTGGGACCCAGTACTTC
CASSTAAGGTQYF
>TRBJ1-5|TRBV2|-
TGTGCCAGCAGTGAAGGTAGAACGTCTCGGCAGCATTTT
CASSEGRTSRQHF
>TRBJ1-2|TRBV28|-
TGTGCCAGCAGTTTCCCCACAGGAATGGTGCATGGCTACACCTTC
CASSFPTGMVHGYTF
>TRBJ2-3|TRBV9|TRBD2
TGTGCCAGCAGAGCGGGGGTTAGCACAGATACGCAGTATTTT
CASRAGVSTDTQYF
>TRBJ1-5|TRBV28|-
TGTGCCAGCAGTTTCGAAAGGGACTATCAGCCCCAGCATTTT
CASSFERDYQPQHF